This T cell receptor beta chain is drawn from a study of blood T cell repertoires in COVID-19. Germline V gives CDR1 DFQATT, CDR2 SNEGSKA (reference sequence). This CDR3 is 11 amino acids long. Under the authors' procedure: Amplified reference gene primers provided the basis for estimating nucleated cell counts. The protocol was immunoSEQ multiplex PCR, while the TCRdb copy is restricted to in-frame clones and leaves out a portion. V and J calls and clone size come straight from that table; D and trimming were deduced from the DNA. In the table there are 150,000 or so clones, 70% to 85% of which are singletons.

Sequencing was performed on peripheral blood. The sequence was obtained from a woman aged 45-65 years with acute or convalescent COVID-19. This sequence joins TRBV20-1 and TRBJ2-7, with TRBD2 as a possible D gene (5 bases). CDR3 bases: TGCAGGGACGGGGTAAACTACGAGCAGTACTTC. Encoded protein: CRDGVNYEQYF.